This T cell receptor beta chain derives from a study of T cell therapy after organ transplantation. The method was immunoSEQ multiplex PCR; TCRdb's version includes in-frame clones alone and lacks a portion of them. Of some 6,000 clones listed, less than 80% are singletons. On this clone: Its antigen is currently unknown.

The CDR3 contains 15 residues. V dropped 4 bases and J dropped 3 bases, with 14 bases sitting between them. Germline-derived CDR1 and CDR2 are MRHNA and SNTAGT. Time point noted: 4-8 weeks after completion of therapy. Sequencing used CD8+ T cells from blood, obtained after autologous CMV-specific T cell therapy. The receptor was derived from a human patient who had received a solid organ transplant and had CMV disease. The T cells may partly be graft donor cells. The V gene is TRBV6-4, the J gene TRBJ2-3; D may be TRBD2 (6 bases). CDR3 coding DNA: TGTGCCAGCAGTGTGACGGGAGAGGGGACAGATACGCAGTATTTT. Its translation is CASSVTGEGTDTQYF.